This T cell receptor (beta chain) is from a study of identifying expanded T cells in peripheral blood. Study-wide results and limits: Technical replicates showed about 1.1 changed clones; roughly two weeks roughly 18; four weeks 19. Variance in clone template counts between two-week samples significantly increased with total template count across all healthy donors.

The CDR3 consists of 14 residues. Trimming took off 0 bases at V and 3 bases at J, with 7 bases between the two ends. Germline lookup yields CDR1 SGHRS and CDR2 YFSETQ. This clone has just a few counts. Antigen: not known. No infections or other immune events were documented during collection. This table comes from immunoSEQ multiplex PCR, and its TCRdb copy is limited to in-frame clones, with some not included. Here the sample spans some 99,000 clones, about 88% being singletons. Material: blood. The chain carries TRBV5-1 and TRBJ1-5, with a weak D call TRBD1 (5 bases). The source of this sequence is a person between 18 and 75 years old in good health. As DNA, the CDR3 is TGCGCCAGCAGCTTGGGACAGCCCAATCAGCCCCAGCATTTT. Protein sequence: CASSLGQPNQPQHF.